Included here is one TCR beta chain sequence, with context. This CDR3 spans 16 amino acids. Trimming pared 0 bases from V and 4 bases from J, leaving 13 bases between. The germline gives CDR1 SGHRS, CDR2 YFSETQ. This record belongs to a study of tumor-infiltrating lymphocytes in primary liver carcinoma. About the research overall: Patients were both men and women, whose ages ran from 30 to 69 years.

The authors made TCR beta cDNA from around 500 ng total RNA with a constant-region primer. Investigators got TCR beta libraries out of three nested multiplex PCR rounds, done with slightly modified ARM-PCR. Use of TRBV1-TRBV30 forward primers with a C-beta reverse primer characterized the first two PCR rounds, which lasted about 9 cycles each. TCRdb re-analysed the multiplex PCR reads in MiXCR, keeping a single row per CDR3 protein. There are roughly 120,000 distinct CDR3 sequences in the sample; 65% occur only once, and roughly 8.8% lies in the top ten. From unsorted bulk tissue weighing about 17-30 mg, DNA and RNA were co-extracted. Those patients suffered from chronic HBV infection and were treatment-naive. The study sampled five separate regions from each tumor. In every tumor sample, viable tumor cells made up over 85%.

The sequenced material came from liver tumor tissue from sampling region 1. Sample subset: tumor region T1, superior pole. The chain carries TRBV5-1 and TRBJ2-2; D possibly uses TRBD1 or TRBD2 (5 bases each). This TCR derives from a woman in her sixties or seventies with primary liver carcinoma and hepatitis B virus infection. The CDR3 DNA is TGCGCCAGCAGCTTGGTGGGACCCACCGGCACCGGGGAGCTGTTTTTT. Translated, it gives CASSLVGPTGTGELFF. Using reference TRBV5-1 and TRBJ2-2 for the parts outside the CDR3, the full variable domain is KAGVTQTPRYLIKTRGQQVTLSCSPISGHRSVSWYQQTPGQGLQFLFEYFSETQRNKGNFPGRFSGRQFSNSRSEMNVSTLELGDSALYLCASSLVGPTGTGELFFGEGSRLTVL.